This note documents a single T cell receptor (beta chain) sequence. This clone has a handful of counts. Which antigen it targets is not known. No much larger clone exists at a distance of one base, and base qualities are not known. CD4+ T cells from unexposed donors were collected before the COVID-19 pandemic (2011-2018). Naive and memory CD4+ T cells were separated from cryopreserved PBMCs by first enriching for CD4 and then performing EasySep naive CD4+ T cell enrichment. The leukapheresis product used for the unexposed donors was purchased from a commercial source. Ficoll-Paque PLUS gradient centrifugation was used to isolate PBMCs from either whole blood or leukapheresis product. PBMCs were either cryopreserved at -140 degrees C or used fresh in the expansion assay. The QIAamp Micro DNA Kit was used to extract genomic DNA from the CD4+ T cells. This sample was included in a study of CD4 T cells in relation to SARS-CoV-2 and coronaviruses listed by TCRdb under 2021. Study-wide context: HLA restriction was mapped for shared crossreactive spike epitopes using patient-derived lymphoblastoid cell lines. For other donors in the study, expansion assays were sequenced with a different, Illumina-based TCR-beta assay. The Adaptive Biotechnologies TCR-sequencing kit was used for samples from a few pre-COVID donors and for the naive versus memory experiments, whereas the other data were Illumina-based. At the level of individual TCR clonotypes, the study evaluated whether memory CD4+ T cells crossreact between the spike proteins of SARS-CoV-2 and those of common cold coronaviruses.

The CDR3 covers 13 residues, taking in both the cysteine and the phenylalanine. Here the CDR3 DNA is all that survives: 39 bases in frame from base 1. The trim is 4 bases for V and 2 bases for J, with a gap of 7 bases between the germline ends. The germline V gene (reference sequence) yields SGHNT for CDR1 and YYREEE for CDR2. Study-wide findings and limitations: Compared with monoreactive clones, crossreactive clones had significantly weaker SARS-CoV-2-driven expansion, a result consistent with antigenic imprinting. No donor contributed both pre-pandemic and post-infection samples, which limited tracing the source of pre-existing responses. Crossreactivity analysis was centred on spike protein, so crossreactivity against other viral proteins was not assessed. Sequencing of naive versus memory cells indicated that the assay detects memory recall responses, not primary responses primed during culture. Small numbers of patients and of tested TCRs were a limitation of the study. Roughly 64% of donors had memory CD4+ clonotypes that crossrecognized SARS-CoV-2 and at least one common cold coronavirus spike.

Deep-resolution immunoSEQ TCR-beta sequencing was performed on DNA from uncultured naive and memory CD4+ T cells. Processing in the source paper ran as follows. Preprocessing removed nonproductive sequences and CDR3s not starting with C, not ending with F or W, or shorter than 7 amino acids. Cultured and uncultured naive and memory CD4+ repertoires were searched for previously identified spike- and CEF-reactive CDR3s. CDR3 homology was quantified as pairwise Levenshtein distance, calculated with the stringdist R package after three terminal residues were trimmed from each end. TCRdb provides this immuneACCESS table in a form limited to in-frame rearrangements. Some clones are lacking; in checked studies, under half of them reflect an unresolved V gene, and why the rest are absent is not known. V and J calls and clone size are copied from that table; D and trimming were computed from the DNA. This sample is represented by some 65,000 clones; around 87% of them were singletons. Together, the top ten hold 1.5% to 2% of the sample.

The specimen was memory CD4+ T cells from PBMCs. This specimen's cell subset or site label, per the study, means: memory (non-naive) CD4+ T cells. The clonotype was recovered from a human donor in good health. The chain joins TRBV5-4 to TRBJ1-3, with the D gene too uncertain to name. The CDR3 amino acid sequence is: CASSTDPGNTIYF. The DNA reads as follows: TGTGCCAGCAGCACAGATCCTGGAAACACCATATATTTT. Full variable domain (CDR3 extended with the reference TRBV5-4 and TRBJ1-3 proteins): ETGVTQSPTHLIKTRGQQVTLRCSSQSGHNTVSWYQQALGQGPQFIFQYYREEENGRGNFPPRFSGLQFPNYSSELNVNALELDDSALYLCASSTDPGNTIYFGEGSWLTVV.